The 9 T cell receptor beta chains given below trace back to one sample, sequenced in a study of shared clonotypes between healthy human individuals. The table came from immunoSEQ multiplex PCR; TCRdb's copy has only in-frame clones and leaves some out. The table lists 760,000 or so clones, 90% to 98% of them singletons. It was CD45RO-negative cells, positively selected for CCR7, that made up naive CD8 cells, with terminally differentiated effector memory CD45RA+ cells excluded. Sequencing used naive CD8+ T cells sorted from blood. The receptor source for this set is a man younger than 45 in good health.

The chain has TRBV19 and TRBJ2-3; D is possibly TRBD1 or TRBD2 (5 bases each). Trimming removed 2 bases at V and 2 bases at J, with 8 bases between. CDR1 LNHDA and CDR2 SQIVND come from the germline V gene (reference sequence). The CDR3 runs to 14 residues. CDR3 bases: TGTGCCAGTAGTATAAGTGGGACCACAGATACGCAGTATTTT. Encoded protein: CASSISGTTDTQYF.

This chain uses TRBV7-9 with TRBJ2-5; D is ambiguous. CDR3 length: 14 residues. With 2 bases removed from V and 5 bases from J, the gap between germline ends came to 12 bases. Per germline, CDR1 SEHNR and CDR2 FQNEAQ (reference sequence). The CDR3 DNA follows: TGTGCCAGCAGCTTAATAATCCCGAAGGAGACCCAGTACTTC. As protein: CASSLIIPKETQYF.

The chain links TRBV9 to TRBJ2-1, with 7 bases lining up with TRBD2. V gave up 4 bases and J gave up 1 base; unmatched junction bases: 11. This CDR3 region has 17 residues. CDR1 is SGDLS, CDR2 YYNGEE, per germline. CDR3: CASSIIPGGGSYNEQFF. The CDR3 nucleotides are TGTGCCAGCAGCATAATTCCCGGGGGAGGGTCCTACAATGAGCAGTTCTTC. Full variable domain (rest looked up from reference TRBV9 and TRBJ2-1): DSGVTQTPKHLITATGQRVTLRCSPRSGDLSVYWYQQSLDQGLQFLIQYYNGEERAKGNILERFSAQQFPDLHSELNLSSLELGDSALYFCASSIIPGGGSYNEQFFGPGTRLTVL.

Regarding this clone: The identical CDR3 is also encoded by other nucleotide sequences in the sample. The CDR3 loop reads CASRSGDRDDYGYTF. The CDR3 DNA reads TGTGCCAGCAGATCGGGGGACAGGGATGACTATGGCTACACCTTC. The V gene is TRBV7-9, the J gene TRBJ1-2; the match to TRBD1 covers 9 bases. Trimming cost V 6 bases and J 3 bases; bases outside gene matches: 8. Germline V gene sequence: CDR1 SEHNR, CDR2 FQNEAQ (reference sequence). The CDR3 extends over 15 amino acids.

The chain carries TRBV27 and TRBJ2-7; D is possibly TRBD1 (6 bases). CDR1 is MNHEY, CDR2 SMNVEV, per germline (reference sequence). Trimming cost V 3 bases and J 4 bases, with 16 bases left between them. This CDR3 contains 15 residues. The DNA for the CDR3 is TGTGCCAGCAGTTTCGGGGCAGGGGCTCCGTACGAGCAGTACTTC. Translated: CASSFGAGAPYEQYF.

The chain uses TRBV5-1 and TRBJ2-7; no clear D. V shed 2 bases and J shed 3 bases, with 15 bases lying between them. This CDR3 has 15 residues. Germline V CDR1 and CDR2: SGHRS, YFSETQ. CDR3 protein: CASSLESPPNYEQYF. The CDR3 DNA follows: TGCGCCAGCAGCTTAGAGAGTCCCCCCAACTACGAGCAGTACTTC.

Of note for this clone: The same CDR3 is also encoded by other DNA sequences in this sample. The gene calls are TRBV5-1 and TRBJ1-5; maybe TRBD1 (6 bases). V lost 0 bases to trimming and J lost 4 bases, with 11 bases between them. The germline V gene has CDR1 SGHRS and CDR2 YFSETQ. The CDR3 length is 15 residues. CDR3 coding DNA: TGCGCCAGCAGCTTGGAAGGGGGAACGAATCAGCCCCAGCATTTT. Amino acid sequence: CASSLEGGTNQPQHF.

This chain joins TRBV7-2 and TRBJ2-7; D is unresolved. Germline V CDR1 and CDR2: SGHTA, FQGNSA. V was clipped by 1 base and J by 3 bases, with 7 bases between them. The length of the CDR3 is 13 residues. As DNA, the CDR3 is TGTGCCAGCAGCTTAGTTGAGAGCTACGAGCAGTACTTC. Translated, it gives CASSLVESYEQYF. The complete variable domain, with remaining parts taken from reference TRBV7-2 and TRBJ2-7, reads GAGVSQSPSNKVTEKGKDVELRCDPISGHTALYWYRQSLGQGLEFLIYFQGNSAPDKSGLPSDRFSAERTGGSVSTLTIQRTQQEDSAVYLCASSLVESYEQYFGPGTRLTVT.

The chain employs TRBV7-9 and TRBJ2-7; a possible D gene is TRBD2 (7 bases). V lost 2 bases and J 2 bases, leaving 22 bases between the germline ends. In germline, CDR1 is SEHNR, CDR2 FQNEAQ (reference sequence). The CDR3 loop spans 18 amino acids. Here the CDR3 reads CASSLSTRGAHYTYEQYF. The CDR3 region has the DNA TGTGCCAGCAGCTTAAGCACCCGGGGGGCTCATTACACCTACGAGCAGTACTTC.